A single sample gave rise to the 20 T cell receptor beta chains below, sequenced in a study of shared T cell receptors in the human thymus. Generated by immunoSEQ multiplex PCR, the TCRdb table keeps only in-frame clones and is missing some. This sample has 600,000 to 900,000 clones; 75% to 90% occur once, and the top ten carry roughly 0.01%. This sample also belongs to another study, concerning human thymus T cells.

Sample: thymocytes. The receptor source for this set is a girl in the first two years of life with a congenital heart defect.

The rearrangement links TRBV10-2 to TRBJ2-2; the match to TRBD1 covers 7 bases. Trimming cost V 6 bases and J 3 bases; bases outside gene matches: 1. Per germline, CDR1 WSHSY and CDR2 SAAADI. CDR3 length: 13 amino acids. CDR3 coding DNA: TGCGCCAGCAGGGGACAGTACACCGGGGAGCTGTTTTTT. Residues: CASRGQYTGELFF.

The chain employs TRBV7-9 and TRBJ1-3, with 10 positions matching TRBD1. Germline trimming cut 1 base from V and 0 bases from J; bases unmatched to any gene: 9. Germline V gene data show CDR1 as SEHNR and CDR2 as FQNEAQ (reference sequence). The CDR3 contains 19 residues. The CDR3 loop is CASSLGGTGVIPSGNTIYF. The CDR3 bases are TGTGCCAGCAGCTTAGGCGGGACAGGGGTCATCCCCTCTGGAAACACCATATATTTT.

The CDR3 DNA follows: TGTGCCAGCAGCCGGACTCATAGGGCCACTGAAGCTTTCTTT. It is translated as CASSRTHRATEAFF. The rearrangement joins TRBV7-6 to TRBJ1-1; D ambiguous. CDR1 is SGHVS and CDR2 is FNYEAQ in the germline V gene. V was pared by 5 bases and J by 4 bases, with 14 bases between. The CDR3 spans 14 residues.

The chain combines TRBV7-7 with TRBJ2-1; tentative D call: TRBD2 (6 bases). This CDR3 region has 18 residues. Trimming removed 0 bases at V and 5 bases at J, with 20 bases between. The germline V gene encodes CDR1 SSHAT and CDR2 FNYEAQ (reference sequence). CDR3 loop: CASSLALGPREPNNEQFF. As DNA, the CDR3 is TGTGCCAGCAGCTTAGCGCTTGGGCCCCGGGAGCCAAACAATGAGCAGTTCTTC.

Comment on this clone: Distinct nucleotide sequences in the sample also encode this CDR3. The chain employs TRBV7-9 and TRBJ1-1; possibly TRBD1 for D (5 bases). Trimming removed 8 bases at V and 2 bases at J, with 15 bases between. The CDR3 has 14 residues. CDR1 is SEHNR, CDR2 FQNEAQ, per germline (reference sequence). CDR3 DNA sequence: TGTGCCAGCTCCCTACGGCAGGGTAACACTGAAGCTTTCTTT. It yields the protein CASSLRQGNTEAFF.

Only one count was recorded for this clone. J is TRBJ1-6 and V is TRBV5-6; 9 bases align to TRBD1. Looked up from germline, CDR1 is SGHDT and CDR2 is YYEEEE. V gave up 1 base and J gave up 10 bases; unmatched junction bases: 18. CDR3 length: 19 amino acids. The CDR3 is CASSLIHPTSTGGHSPLHF. DNA for the CDR3: TGTGCCAGCAGCTTGATCCATCCTACTTCGACAGGGGGTCACTCACCCCTCCACTTT.

The chain uses TRBV6-1 and TRBJ2-7; TRBD1 is a possible D gene (5 bases). Germline-derived CDR1 and CDR2 are MNHNS and SASEGT. The CDR3 consists of 15 residues. With 10 bases removed from V and 0 bases from J, the gap between germline ends came to 19 bases. CDR3 amino acids: CAIKQGSPTSYEQYF. CDR3 nucleotides: TGTGCCATAAAGCAGGGCTCCCCCACCTCCTACGAGCAGTACTTC.

The chain carries TRBV6-5 and TRBJ2-2, with D perhaps matching TRBD2 (6 bases). The germline gives CDR1 MNHEY, CDR2 SVGAGI. Between the trimmed V and J ends, which lost 2 bases and 4 bases, there was a span of 8 bases. The CDR3 totals 14 residues. CDR3 protein: CASSYGGTTGELFF. The CDR3 DNA follows: TGTGCCAGCAGTTACGGGGGGACCACCGGGGAGCTGTTTTTT.

This sequence joins TRBV5-1 and TRBJ2-7; 7 bases line up with TRBD1. CDR1 SGHRS and CDR2 YFSETQ come from the germline V gene. Germline trimming cut 3 bases from V and 0 bases from J; bases unmatched to any gene: 18. This CDR3 comprises 19 residues. In DNA, the CDR3 is TGCGCCAGCAGCTCCGAGGGGACAGTCTGTCTTGAGAGCTCCTACGAGCAGTACTTC. It encodes CASSSEGTVCLESSYEQYF.

This clone was seen a handful of times. The CDR3 sequence: CASSPPVYSGTPYEQYF. The DNA for the CDR3 is TGTGCCAGCTCACCACCGGTTTATTCAGGGACTCCCTACGAGCAGTACTTC. V usage is TRBV18 and J usage is TRBJ2-7, with a tentative D call TRBD2 (6 bases). V was cut by 0 bases and J by 2 bases, with 17 bases left in between. CDR1 is KGHSH, CDR2 LQKENI, per germline. The CDR3 sequence is 17 residues long.

This chain connects TRBV7-8 to TRBJ2-3; D not resolved. CDR1 SGHVS and CDR2 FQNEAQ come from the germline V gene. The CDR3 is 17 amino acids. Trimming took off 2 bases at V and 2 bases at J, with 17 bases between the two ends. This CDR3 is CASSLRSLTAHTDTQYF. The CDR3 DNA reads as TGTGCCAGCAGCTTAAGGAGTTTGACGGCTCACACAGATACGCAGTATTTT.

The CDR3 coding sequence is TGTGCCAGCAGCCAGGACAGGGACATCTATGGCTACACCTTC. Translated, it gives CASSQDRDIYGYTF. The chain couples TRBV6-1 to TRBJ1-2, with TRBD1 identical over 8 bases. The CDR3 loop spans 14 amino acids. Germline assignment: CDR1 MNHNS and CDR2 SASEGT. V shed 6 bases and J 4 bases; nucleotides not matched to a gene: 7.

V gene TRBV28 combines with J gene TRBJ2-7; 8 bases align to TRBD1. This CDR3 spans 16 amino acids. The germline V gene encodes CDR1 MDHEN and CDR2 SYDVKM. The junction had 8 bases not matched to a gene; V was cut back by 2 bases and J by 2 bases. CDR3 region: CASSLILDRVTYEQYF. The CDR3 DNA sequence: TGTGCCAGCAGTTTAATTCTGGACAGGGTTACCTACGAGCAGTACTTC.

J is TRBJ2-5 and V is TRBV4-2; 9 bases fit TRBD2. The V and J ends lost 4 bases and 4 bases, in that order; junction bases with no gene match: 7. Germline assignment: CDR1 LGHNA and CDR2 YNFKEQ. The CDR3 totals 15 residues. CDR3 bases: TGTGCCAGCAGCCCAACAGCGGGGGGAGGAGAGACCCAGTACTTC. Its protein product is CASSPTAGGGETQYF.

The rearrangement joins TRBV19 to TRBJ1-4; D perhaps matches TRBD1 (5 bases). This CDR3 has 17 amino acids. Germline V gene sequence: CDR1 LNHDA, CDR2 SQIVND (reference sequence). Trimming removed 5 bases at V and 6 bases at J, with 22 bases between. CDR3 DNA sequence: TGTGCCAGTAGTCCACGACAGATCCCCAGGGCTGATGAAAAACTGTTTTTT. Translated, it gives CASSPRQIPRADEKLFF.

The chain has TRBV5-1 and TRBJ2-1; 8 bases line up with TRBD2. The junction had 3 bases not matched to a gene; V was cut back by 4 bases and J by 0 bases. The V gene's germline CDR1 is SGHRS and CDR2 YFSETQ. There are 15 residues in the CDR3. The CDR3 loop is CASSTGGPSYNEQFF. CDR3 sequence (DNA): TGCGCCAGCAGCACGGGGGGGCCCTCCTACAATGAGCAGTTCTTC.

The chain recombines TRBV2 with TRBJ1-1; possible D gene TRBD1, 5 bases. Trimming left V 1 base short and J 2 bases short, with 8 bases between. CDR3 size: 14 residues. Germline V lookup: CDR1 SNHLY, CDR2 FYNNEI. The chain's CDR3 is CASSEGQSNTEAFF. As DNA, the CDR3 is TGTGCCAGCAGTGAAGGACAGTCAAACACTGAAGCTTTCTTT.

The V gene is TRBV7-7, the J gene TRBJ2-5; maybe TRBD2 (7 bases). The CDR3 has 13 amino acids. With 2 bases removed from V and 9 bases from J, the gap between germline ends came to 13 bases. From germline, CDR1 is SSHAT and CDR2 FNYEAQ (reference sequence). CDR3 amino acids: CASSLNGGLSQYF. CDR3 in DNA: TGTGCCAGCAGCTTAAACGGGGGGCTGTCCCAGTACTTC. The full variable domain, with the rest looked up from reference TRBV7-7 and TRBJ2-5, is GAGVSQSPRYKVTKRGQDVTLRCDPISSHATLYWYQQALGQGPEFLTYFNYEAQPDKSGLPSDRFSAERPEGSISTLTIQRTEQRDSAMYRCASSLNGGLSQYFGPGTRLLVL.

The V call is TRBV5-4, the J call TRBJ2-1; 11 nucleotides align to TRBD2. The germline CDR1 and CDR2 sequences are SGHNT and YYREEE (reference sequence). This CDR3 is 18 amino acids long. V lost 0 bases, J lost 5 bases, and 10 bases stayed unmatched. CDR3 sequence: CASSLDLDSGGADNEQFF. For the CDR3, the DNA is TGTGCCAGCAGCTTGGACCTCGATAGCGGGGGGGCCGACAATGAGCAGTTCTTC.

The rearrangement joins TRBV5-4 to TRBJ2-7; 8 bases fit TRBD1. The CDR3 length is 13 residues. V lost 3 bases and J lost 11; bases outside the gene matches: 10. Per the germline V gene, CDR1 is SGHNT and CDR2 is YYREEE (reference sequence). The CDR3 is CASSSTGQVGKYF. CDR3 coding DNA: TGTGCCAGCAGCTCGACGGGACAGGTTGGAAAGTACTTC.